This entry lists 6 T cell receptor beta chains sequenced from one sample in a study of blood T cell repertoires in COVID-19. Only in-frame clones appear in the TCRdb table, and some are missing; sequencing was by immunoSEQ multiplex PCR. The repertoire includes fewer than 250,000 clones, about 87% of them detected once, and around 1.6% sits in the top ten. The sample taken for sequencing was peripheral blood. Receptor source: a man aged 65-85 years with acute or convalescent COVID-19.

V is TRBV6-5 and J is TRBJ2-7, with 9 bases identical to TRBD2. Germline values: CDR1 MNHEY, CDR2 SVGAGI. The CDR3 totals 14 residues. V was clipped by 8 bases and J by 0 bases; unmatched bases: 5. CDR3 nucleotides: TGTGCCAGCTGCCTAGCGGGAAGCTCCTACGAGCAGTACTTC. Protein: CASCLAGSSYEQYF.

V and J are TRBV5-1 and TRBJ1-5, with 10 bases aligning to TRBD1. The V segment lost 4 bases and the J segment 6 bases; nucleotides outside the gene matches: 7. Per germline, CDR1 SGHRS and CDR2 YFSETQ. This CDR3 has 15 residues. Here the CDR3 reads CASSPGQGVGQPQHF. The DNA of the CDR3 is TGCGCCAGCAGCCCCGGACAGGGGGTAGGTCAGCCCCAGCATTTT.

This chain joins TRBV12-5 and TRBJ2-1, with a possible D match to TRBD2 (6 bases). The V end was cut by 4 bases, the J end by 8 bases, with 15 bases between. From germline, CDR1 is LGHNT and CDR2 FRNRAP. The CDR3 contains 14 residues. CDR3 nucleotides: TGTGCTAGTGGTTCTTTAGCGGTTATAGATGAGCAGTTCTTC. It yields the protein CASGSLAVIDEQFF.

J is TRBJ1-4 and V is TRBV28; TRBD1 is a possible D gene (5 bases). Germline lookup yields CDR1 MDHEN and CDR2 SYDVKM. V lost 3 bases and J 1 base, leaving 9 bases between the germline ends. The CDR3 runs to 15 residues. The chain's CDR3 is CASSFGGGTNEKLFF. CDR3 sequence (DNA): TGTGCCAGCAGTTTCGGGGGGGGAACTAATGAAAAACTGTTTTTT.

This chain connects TRBV19 to TRBJ1-2; 9 nucleotides line up with TRBD1. V shed 6 bases and J 7 bases; nucleotides not matched to a gene: 6. CDR3 length: 13 residues. CDR1 and CDR2 from the germline V gene are LNHDA and SQIVND (reference sequence). The CDR3 region has the DNA TGTGCCAGTAGGGGGACAGGGTACTTTGGCTACACCTTC. It encodes CASRGTGYFGYTF.

This clone was counted at least ten times. The chain is built from TRBV29-1 and TRBJ2-7, with D possibly matching TRBD1 (6 bases). Germline V CDR1 and CDR2: SQVTM, ANQGSEA. This CDR3 is 15 amino acids long. The V and J ends lost 4 bases and 9 bases respectively, with 25 bases between them. For the CDR3, the DNA is TGCAGCGTTGCGTGGGACACCTCTTCCAGTACGGGGCAGTACTTC. Amino acids: CSVAWDTSSSTGQYF.